What follows is one T cell receptor (beta chain) and its context. The junction does not match germline at one end; this may be a read error. The data originate from a study of blood T cell repertoires in COVID-19. Study-level information: Samples representing acute and convalescent COVID-19 were sourced from the United States, Italy and Spain. Sources were T cells, B-cell-depleted T cells, or PBMCs; the material itself was cDNA or gDNA.

Looked up from germline, CDR1 is SEHNR and CDR2 is FQNEAQ (reference sequence). The CDR3 runs to 15 residues. Source study methods: From reference gene primer amplification, estimates of nucleated cell counts were derived. Sequencing used immunoSEQ multiplex PCR; TCRdb keeps in-frame clones, though not all of them. V, J and clone size are those of that table, while D and trimming were read from the DNA. The table has tens of thousands of clones, approximately 74% seen once; the top ten hold 2.5% to 3%. Sequenced input: peripheral blood. This chain links TRBV7-9 with TRBJ2-1; 9 positions match TRBD1. The sequence derives from a human donor with acute or convalescent COVID-19. The donor label of this sample is uncertain. CDR3 sequence reads: CASSVAWDREDEQFF. The CDR3 DNA reads as TGTGCCAGCAGCGTAGCGTGGGACAGGGAGGATGAGCAGTTCTTC.